Listed below are T cell receptor beta chains from one sample, sequenced in a study of T-cell memory formation after mild COVID-19. TCRdb redid the calling of the 5' RACE reads with MiXCR, one entry per CDR3 protein. The sample shows roughly 200,000 distinct CDR3 sequences, about a fifth of them seen only once. Sequenced: PBMCs or a T cell subset sorted from them (not recorded which). The source is an adult woman who had mild COVID-19 (a few samples of this study predate the infection). Cell type and time point are not known. CDR3s include the opening cysteine and the closing phenylalanine or tryptophan. A D gene is named only where the DNA matches it firmly. Only part of the rows carry a size: once, few, many, or a class if the clone is expanded.

length	size	D	J	V	CDR3	DNA
13	few	TRBD1	TRBJ2-3	TRBV29-1	CSARDRGTDTQYF	TGCAGCGCTAGGGACAGGGGGACAGATACGCAGTATTTT
14	NA	NA	TRBJ1-2	TRBV27	CASSPQPGYYGYTF	TGTGCCAGCAGTCCCCAACCGGGGTACTATGGCTACACCTTC
14	NA	NA	TRBJ2-4	TRBV5-1	CASSSHGVGNIQYF	TGCGCCAGCAGTTCACACGGGGTTGGAAACATTCAGTACTTC
15	NA	NA	TRBJ1-6	TRBV12-3/TRBV12-4	CASSFQGSYNSPLHF	TGTGCCAGCAGTTTCCAGGGCTCCTATAATTCACCCCTCCACTTT
12	NA	NA	TRBJ2-2	TRBV9	CASSVVGGELFF	TGTGCCAGCAGCGTAGTTGGCGGGGAGCTGTTTTTT
12	many	NA	TRBJ2-7	TRBV29-1	CSVDFRENEQYF	TGCAGCGTTGATTTTCGGGAGAACGAGCAGTACTTC
14	NA	NA	TRBJ1-3	TRBV5-6	CASTKDRIGNTIYF	TGTGCCAGCACTAAGGACCGAATCGGAAACACCATATATTTT
14	NA	NA	TRBJ2-7	TRBV7-9	CASSFDGGLYEQYF	TGTGCCAGCAGCTTTGATGGGGGGCTCTACGAGCAGTACTTC
16	few	NA	TRBJ1-1	TRBV15	CATSPSLRSRDPEAFF	TGTGCCACCAGCCCCAGCTTGAGGAGTAGGGATCCTGAAGCTTTCTTT
13	few	TRBD2	TRBJ2-7	TRBV27	CASRLSGNYEQYF	TGTGCCAGCAGGCTTAGCGGGAACTACGAGCAGTACTTC
15	NA	NA	TRBJ2-5	TRBV4-1	CASSQDPGGEETQYF	TGCGCCAGCAGCCAGGACCCGGGCGGGGAAGAGACCCAGTACTTC
16	NA	NA	TRBJ2-1	TRBV4-1	CASSQDSGGPRNEQFF	TGCGCCAGCAGCCAAGATTCGGGGGGCCCGCGCAATGAGCAGTTCTTC
15	NA	NA	TRBJ2-7	TRBV19	CASSILGESSDEQYF	TGTGCCAGTAGTATCTTAGGCGAGAGTAGCGACGAGCAGTACTTC
15	NA	TRBD2	TRBJ2-1	TRBV20-1	CSARDWLAGVGEQFF	TGCAGTGCTAGAGATTGGCTAGCGGGAGTGGGTGAGCAGTTCTTC
14	NA	TRBD2	TRBJ2-1	TRBV6-6	CASSRTRTNNEQFF	TGTGCCAGCAGTCGGACTAGAACGAACAATGAGCAGTTCTTC
13	NA	NA	TRBJ2-5	TRBV29-1	CSVEVAGQETQYF	TGCAGCGTTGAAGTTGCGGGTCAGGAGACCCAGTACTTC
14	NA	NA	TRBJ1-1	TRBV10-3	CAISGTGQNTEAFF	TGTGCCATCAGTGGGACGGGTCAGAACACTGAAGCTTTCTTT
13	few	NA	TRBJ2-5	TRBV10-3	CAISDLFQETQYF	TGTGCCATCAGTGATCTGTTCCAAGAGACCCAGTACTTC
16	few	TRBD2	TRBJ2-7	TRBV28	CASSFTPGDYSYEQYF	TGTGCCAGCAGTTTCACCCCCGGGGACTACTCCTACGAGCAGTACTTC
14	NA	NA	TRBJ1-2	TRBV4-1	CASSQGTAHYGYTF	TGCGCCAGCAGCCAAGGAACAGCTCACTATGGCTACACCTTC
13	NA	TRBD1	TRBJ2-7	TRBV27	CASRAGQGYEQYF	TGTGCCAGCAGGGCGGGACAGGGATACGAGCAGTACTTC
15	many	NA	TRBJ1-3	TRBV6-6	CASSHYTSSGNTIYF	TGTGCCAGCAGTCATTACACGAGCTCTGGAAACACCATATATTTT
13	NA	TRBD2	TRBJ2-1	TRBV27	CASSFGTIEEQFF	TGTGCCAGCAGTTTTGGGACTATCGAAGAGCAGTTCTTC
16	NA	TRBD2	TRBJ2-7	TRBV29-1	CSVDLPGTSGAGEQYF	TGCAGCGTTGATCTCCCCGGGACTAGCGGGGCCGGCGAGCAGTACTTC
14	NA	NA	TRBJ2-1	TRBV12-3/TRBV12-4	CASSGQGLSNEQFF	TGTGCCAGCAGCGGGCAGGGTTTGTCGAATGAGCAGTTCTTC
14	NA	NA	TRBJ1-6	TRBV7-6	CASSSTELNSPLHF	TGTGCCAGCAGCTCGACAGAACTTAATTCACCCCTCCACTTT
13	NA	NA	TRBJ2-1	TRBV12-3/TRBV12-4	CASSRYQGIEQFF	TGTGCCAGCAGTAGATACCAGGGGATTGAGCAGTTCTTC
14	few	NA	TRBJ2-7	TRBV5-5	CASSLGRGSHEQYF	TGTGCCAGCAGCTTGGGCAGGGGATCACACGAGCAGTACTTC
16	NA	TRBD1	TRBJ2-7	TRBV28	CASSSLRTGVVYEQYF	TGTGCCAGCAGTTCTCTGAGGACAGGGGTGGTCTACGAGCAGTACTTC
13	NA	NA	TRBJ2-7	TRBV12-3/TRBV12-4	CASSSPGLDEQYF	TGTGCCAGCAGTTCCCCCGGACTTGACGAGCAGTACTTC
14	NA	NA	TRBJ2-5	TRBV6-5	CASSYSGYQETQYF	TGTGCCAGCAGTTACTCTGGGTATCAAGAGACCCAGTACTTC
16	few	TRBD1	TRBJ2-6	TRBV4-2	CASSQDQGAGANVLTF	TGTGCCAGCAGCCAAGATCAGGGGGCCGGGGCCAACGTCCTGACTTTC
11	NA	NA	TRBJ2-2	TRBV29-1	CSVQGTGELFF	TGCAGCGTCCAGGGCACCGGGGAGCTGTTTTTT
19	NA	NA	TRBJ2-6	TRBV15	CATSRDPIVSSSGANVLTF	TGTGCCACCAGCAGAGATCCTATCGTTAGCAGTTCGGGGGCCAACGTCCTGACTTTC
17	few	TRBD2	TRBJ2-3	TRBV14	CASSQGTSGGSTDTQYF	TGTGCCAGCAGCCAAGGGACTAGCGGGGGGAGCACAGATACGCAGTATTTT
15	NA	TRBD2	TRBJ2-1	TRBV7-3	CASSSAGGSHDEQFF	TGTGCCAGCAGCTCAGCGGGGGGGAGTCACGATGAGCAGTTCTTC
12	few	NA	TRBJ2-5	TRBV29-1	CSVEQPQETQYF	TGCAGCGTTGAACAGCCCCAAGAGACCCAGTACTTC
16	NA	NA	TRBJ1-3	TRBV20-1	CSASPGDGVSGNTIYF	TGCAGTGCTAGTCCAGGGGATGGGGTCTCTGGAAACACCATATATTTT
14	few	NA	TRBJ2-7	TRBV5-1	CASSLEQGSYEQYF	TGCGCCAGCAGCTTGGAACAAGGGTCCTACGAGCAGTACTTC
14	few	NA	TRBJ2-7	TRBV7-9	CASSLGKFAYEQYF	TGTGCCAGCAGCTTAGGGAAATTTGCCTACGAGCAGTACTTC
16	few	NA	TRBJ2-6	TRBV6-5	CASSDRFTSGANVLTF	TGTGCCAGCTCAGACAGATTCACCTCTGGGGCCAACGTCCTGACTTTC
16	NA	NA	TRBJ1-4	TRBV7-9	CASSPPGGVSNEKLFF	TGTGCCAGCAGCCCACCTGGAGGGGTTTCAAATGAAAAACTGTTTTTT
17	NA	TRBD1	TRBJ2-7	TRBV10-3	CAISESWDRTSSYEQYF	TGTGCCATCAGTGAGTCCTGGGACAGGACGAGCTCCTACGAGCAGTACTTC
15	NA	TRBD1	TRBJ1-1	TRBV2	CASSAHTGGGTEAFF	TGTGCCAGCAGTGCCCATACAGGGGGCGGGACTGAAGCTTTCTTT
15	NA	TRBD1	TRBJ1-2	TRBV4-1	CASSQVGDSNYGYTF	TGCGCCAGCAGCCAAGTAGGGGACAGTAACTATGGCTACACCTTC
15	NA	NA	TRBJ1-1	TRBV5-1	CASWAVGGMNTEAFF	TGCGCCAGCTGGGCGGTAGGGGGAATGAACACTGAAGCTTTCTTT